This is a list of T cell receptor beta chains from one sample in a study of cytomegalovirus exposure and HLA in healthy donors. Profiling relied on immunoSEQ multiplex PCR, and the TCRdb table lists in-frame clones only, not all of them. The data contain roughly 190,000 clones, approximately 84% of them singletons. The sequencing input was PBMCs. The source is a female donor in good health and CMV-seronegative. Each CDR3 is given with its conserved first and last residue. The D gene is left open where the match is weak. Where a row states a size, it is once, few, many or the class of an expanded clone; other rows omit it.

CASSPRGGIAYEQYF | TGTGCCAGCAGCCCTCGGGGAGGAATTGCCTACGAGCAGTACTTC | - | TRBV5-6 | - | TRBJ2-7
CASTQLGEASVSSYNEQFF | TGTGCCAGCACCCAATTAGGGGAGGCCAGCGTGAGCTCCTACAATGAGCAGTTCTTC | once | TRBV2 | - | TRBJ2-1
CASRELQGNNEQFF | TGTGCCAGCAGAGAGCTACAGGGGAACAATGAGCAGTTCTTC | - | TRBV2 | TRBD1 | TRBJ2-1
CASSLDRGSLAAFF | TGCGCCAGCAGCTTGGACAGGGGATCGCTTGCAGCTTTCTTT | few | TRBV5-1 | TRBD1 | TRBJ1-1
CASSFGVGEQYF | TGTGCCAGTTCATTCGGGGTAGGTGAGCAGTACTTC | few | TRBV19 | - | TRBJ2-7
CSAQITGPQHF | TGCAGTGCTCAGATTACGGGGCCCCAGCATTTT | - | TRBV20-1 | - | TRBJ1-5
CASSPRQGRSYEQYF | TGTGCCAGCAGTCCCCGACAGGGACGCTCCTACGAGCAGTACTTC | - | TRBV7-2 | TRBD1 | TRBJ2-7
CASSPPDRGGYGYTF | TGTGCCAGCAGCCCTCCAGACAGGGGCGGCTATGGCTACACCTTC | - | TRBV5-4 | TRBD1 | TRBJ1-2
CAVPLAGVRNEQFF | TGTGCCGTCCCTCTAGCGGGAGTTCGGAATGAGCAGTTCTTC | few | TRBV2 | TRBD2 | TRBJ2-1
CAWSRQLNEKLFF | TGTGCCTGGAGTAGACAGCTCAATGAAAAACTGTTTTTT | - | TRBV30 | - | TRBJ1-4
CASSLLQGPGELFF | TGTGCCAGCAGCCTCTTACAGGGTCCCGGGGAGCTGTTTTTT | few | TRBV9 | - | TRBJ2-2
CASSTGVSRNYEQYF | TGTGCCAGCAGTACTGGTGTTTCCCGAAACTACGAGCAGTACTTC | - | TRBV7-8 | - | TRBJ2-7
CSVEMGLAGEQYF | TGCAGCGTTGAGATGGGACTAGCGGGGGAGCAGTACTTC | - | TRBV29-1 | TRBD2 | TRBJ2-7
CASSEYSSGYYKNIQYF | TGTGCCAGCAGCGAATACAGCTCGGGGTATTACAAAAACATTCAGTACTTC | - | TRBV28 | - | TRBJ2-4
CATWDRKDGYTF | TGTGCCACCTGGGACAGGAAGGATGGCTACACCTTC | - | TRBV6-1 | TRBD1 | TRBJ1-2
CASSEGLIGSGEQYF | TGTGCCAGCAGTGAAGGACTAATCGGGTCTGGCGAGCAGTACTTC | - | TRBV2 | - | TRBJ2-7
CASRQSGGYTF | TGTGCCAGCAGACAGTCCGGTGGCTACACCTTC | - | TRBV28 | - | TRBJ1-2
CASSERGSFQETQYF | TGTGCCAGCAGCGAACGGGGAAGCTTCCAAGAGACCCAGTACTTC | - | TRBV28 | - | TRBJ2-5
CASSLWGGQGADEQYF | TGTGCCAGCAGCTTATGGGGGGGACAGGGGGCGGATGAGCAGTACTTC | - | TRBV7-9 | TRBD1 | TRBJ2-7
CASSPRNWDREAEQYF | TGTGCCAGCAGTCCGCGAAACTGGGACAGGGAGGCCGAGCAGTACTTC | - | TRBV27 | TRBD1 | TRBJ2-7
CASSGTGEGEAFF | TGTGCCAGCAGTGGGACAGGGGAAGGTGAAGCTTTCTTT | - | TRBV28 | TRBD1 | TRBJ1-1
CASSPREAGYTDTQYF | TGTGCCAGCAGTCCCCGTGAAGCGGGATACACAGATACGCAGTATTTT | - | TRBV28 | TRBD2 | TRBJ2-3
CASSLGQGPGNTIYF | TGCGCCAGCAGCTTGGGACAGGGGCCTGGAAACACCATATATTTT | - | TRBV5-1 | TRBD1 | TRBJ1-3
CAIGLNSSTDTQYF | TGTGCCATCGGACTAAACTCCAGCACAGATACGCAGTATTTT | - | TRBV10-3 | - | TRBJ2-3
CASSSGLAGVSYEQYF | TGTGCCAGCAGTTCCGGCCTAGCGGGAGTATCCTACGAGCAGTACTTC | - | TRBV6-5 | TRBD2 | TRBJ2-7
CASSMTDTYEQYF | TGCGCCAGCAGCATGACTGATACCTACGAGCAGTACTTC | - | TRBV5-1 | - | TRBJ2-7
CASSQAGGPEAFF | TGTGCCAGCAGCCAAGCCGGGGGGCCCGAAGCTTTCTTT | - | TRBV7-9 | - | TRBJ1-1
CASRYGQGGTEAFF | TGCGCCAGCAGATACGGACAGGGGGGGACTGAAGCTTTCTTT | - | TRBV5-1 | TRBD1 | TRBJ1-1
CASSKAGYNEQFF | TGTGCCAGCAGCAAAGCGGGGTACAATGAGCAGTTCTTC | - | TRBV6-1 | TRBD2 | TRBJ2-1
CASSQRTGLATEAFF | TGTGCCAGCAGCCAAAGGACAGGGCTGGCCACTGAAGCTTTCTTT | - | TRBV14 | TRBD1 | TRBJ1-1
CASSLPQGDEQYF | TGTGCCAGCAGTTTACCACAGGGAGACGAGCAGTACTTC | - | TRBV28 | - | TRBJ2-7
CASSRDILNTGELFF | TGTGCCAGCAGTCGGGACATCCTGAACACCGGGGAGCTGTTTTTT | - | TRBV6-5 | - | TRBJ2-2
CASSTTSGGNTIYF | TGTGCCAGCAGCACTACGTCCGGTGGAAACACCATATATTTT | - | TRBV5-5 | - | TRBJ1-3
CASSLDGGGPYNEQFF | TGCGCCAGCAGCTTGGATGGGGGGGGCCCATACAATGAGCAGTTCTTC | - | TRBV5-1 | - | TRBJ2-1
CASSPYYRQGEAFF | TGTGCCAGCAGTCCCTACTACCGACAGGGTGAAGCTTTCTTT | - | TRBV27 | TRBD1 | TRBJ1-1
CASTGLAGVYEQYF | TGTGCCAGCACGGGACTAGCGGGAGTCTACGAGCAGTACTTC | - | TRBV28 | TRBD2 | TRBJ2-7
CASSFRSLTSGDIGNEQFF | TGTGCCAGCAGCTTCAGGAGCCTGACTAGCGGGGACATAGGGAATGAGCAGTTCTTC | - | TRBV11-3 | TRBD2 | TRBJ2-1
CASSDPQETQYF | TGTGCCAGCAGCGACCCACAGGAGACCCAGTACTTC | - | TRBV7-8 | - | TRBJ2-5
CASSLAQGVHYEQYF | TGCGCCAGCAGCTTGGCACAGGGAGTCCACTACGAGCAGTACTTC | - | TRBV5-1 | - | TRBJ2-7
CASSSTRMNTEAFF | TGTGCCAGCAGCTCGACACGCATGAACACTGAAGCTTTCTTT | - | TRBV11-2 | - | TRBJ1-1